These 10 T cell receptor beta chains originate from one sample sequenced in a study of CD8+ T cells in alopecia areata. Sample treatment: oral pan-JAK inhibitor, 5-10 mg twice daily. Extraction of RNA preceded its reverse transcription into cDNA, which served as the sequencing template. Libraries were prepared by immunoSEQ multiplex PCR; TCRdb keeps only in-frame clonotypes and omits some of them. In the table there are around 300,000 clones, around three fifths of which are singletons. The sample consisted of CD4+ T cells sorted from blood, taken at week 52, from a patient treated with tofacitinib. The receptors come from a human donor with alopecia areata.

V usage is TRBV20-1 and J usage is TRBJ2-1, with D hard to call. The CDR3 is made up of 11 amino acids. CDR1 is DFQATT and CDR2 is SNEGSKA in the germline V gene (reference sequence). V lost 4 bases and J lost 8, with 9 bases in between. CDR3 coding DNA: TGCAGTGCTAACCTGGGGTATGAGCAGTTCTTC. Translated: CSANLGYEQFF.

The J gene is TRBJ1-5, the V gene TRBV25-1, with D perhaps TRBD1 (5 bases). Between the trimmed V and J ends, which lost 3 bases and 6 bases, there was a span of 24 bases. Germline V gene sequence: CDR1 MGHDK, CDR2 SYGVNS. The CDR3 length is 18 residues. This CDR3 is CASSDSKLGTGGPQPQHF. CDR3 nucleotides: TGTGCCAGCAGTGACTCGAAATTGGGTACAGGAGGTCCTCAGCCCCAGCATTTT.

CDR3 residues: CASSLHSQLGTQYF. CDR3 nucleotides: TGTGCCAGCAGCTTACATTCCCAACTTGGGACCCAGTACTTC. The genes are TRBV7-9 and TRBJ2-5, with unresolved D. The CDR3 totals 14 residues. CDR1 and CDR2 from the germline V gene are SEHNR and FQNEAQ (reference sequence). V lost 2 bases, J lost 7 bases, and 14 bases lay in between.

The CDR3 region is CASSSDRVQKLFF. The DNA of the CDR3 is TGTGCCAGCAGCTCGGACAGGGTGCAAAAACTGTTTTTT. This chain connects TRBV7-2 to TRBJ1-4; 8 nucleotides agree with TRBD1. The V segment lost 4 bases and the J segment 9 bases; nucleotides outside the gene matches: 4. CDR3 length equals 13 residues. The V gene's germline CDR1 is SGHTA and CDR2 FQGNSA.

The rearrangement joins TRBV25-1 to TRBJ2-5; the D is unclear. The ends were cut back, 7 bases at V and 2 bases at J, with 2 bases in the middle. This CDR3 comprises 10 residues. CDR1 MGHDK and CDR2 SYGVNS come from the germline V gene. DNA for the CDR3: TGTGCCAGCAAGCAAGAGACCCAGTACTTC. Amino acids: CASKQETQYF.

The chain's CDR3 is CASSEFSGDTEAFF. In nucleotides, the CDR3 is TGTGCCAGCAGTGAATTCTCCGGGGACACTGAAGCTTTCTTT. V and J are TRBV25-1 and TRBJ1-1; D not resolved. V lost 1 base and J 3 bases, leaving 9 bases between the germline ends. Germline V lookup: CDR1 MGHDK, CDR2 SYGVNS. CDR3 length: 14 amino acids.

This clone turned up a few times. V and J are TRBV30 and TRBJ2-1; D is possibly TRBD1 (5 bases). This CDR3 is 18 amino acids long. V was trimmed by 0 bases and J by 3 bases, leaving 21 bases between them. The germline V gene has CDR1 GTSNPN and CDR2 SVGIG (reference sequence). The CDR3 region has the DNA TGTGCCTGGAGTGTACGACAGTTAGGAAGTGTGGGCTACAATGAGCAGTTCTTC. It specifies CAWSVRQLGSVGYNEQFF.

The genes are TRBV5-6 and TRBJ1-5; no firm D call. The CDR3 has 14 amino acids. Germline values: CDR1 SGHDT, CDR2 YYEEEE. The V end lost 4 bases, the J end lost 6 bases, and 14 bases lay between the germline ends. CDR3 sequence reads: CASSASRMVQPQHF. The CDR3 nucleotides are TGTGCCAGCAGCGCGTCCAGGATGGTTCAGCCCCAGCATTTT.

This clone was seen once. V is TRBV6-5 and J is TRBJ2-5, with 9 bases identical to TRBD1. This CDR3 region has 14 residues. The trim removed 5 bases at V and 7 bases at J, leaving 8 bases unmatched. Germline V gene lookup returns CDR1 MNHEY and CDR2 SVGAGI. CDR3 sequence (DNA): TGTGCCAGCAGTACCGGGACAGGGTCGGGGACCCAGTACTTC. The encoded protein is CASSTGTGSGTQYF.

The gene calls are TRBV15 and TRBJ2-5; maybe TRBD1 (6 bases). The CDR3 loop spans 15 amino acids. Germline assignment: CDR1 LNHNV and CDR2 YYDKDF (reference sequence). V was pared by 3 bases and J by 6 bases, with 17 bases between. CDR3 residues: CATSSPLGGTKTQYF. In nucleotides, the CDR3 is TGTGCCACCAGCAGTCCCCTTGGGGGCACGAAGACCCAGTACTTC. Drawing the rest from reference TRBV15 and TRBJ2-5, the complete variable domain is DAMVIQNPRYQVTQFGKPVTLSCSQTLNHNVMYWYQQKSSQAPKLLFHYYDKDFNNEADTPDNFQSRRPNTSFCFLDIRSPGLGDTAMYLCATSSPLGGTKTQYFGPGTRLLVL.